This TCR beta chain was identified during a study of T cells after yellow fever vaccination. Turning to the study itself: The authors prepared low-cell-number fractions using SMART-Seq v4 Ultra Low Input. Points from the study as a whole: The secondary T-cell response peaked on day 5, not day 15, but was weaker. Re-detected after boosting: most primary clones, more than 95% of CD4 and around 86% of CD8.

Synthesis of TCR cDNA relied on 5'RACE template switching, which attached a universal primer site and UMIs. TCRdb redid the calling of the 5' RACE reads with MiXCR, one entry per CDR3 protein. The sample shows under 550,000 distinct CDR3 sequences, less than 25% of them seen only once. Germline V CDR1 and CDR2: DFQATT, SNEGSKA (reference sequence). CDR3 length equals 16 residues. Trimming stripped 1 base from V and 3 bases from J, with 18 bases between. Note on this clonotype: The target antigen is unknown.

The receptor was isolated from a man younger than 35 who received the YFV17D yellow fever vaccine. The chain combines TRBV20-1 with TRBJ1-1, with a possible D match to TRBD1 (5 bases). This specimen was PBMCs, taken 21 days after the first yellow fever vaccination. The CDR3 spells CSARAPPRGRDTEAFF. Here the CDR3 DNA reads TGCAGTGCTAGAGCTCCACCCCGGGGGAGGGACACTGAAGCTTTCTTT.